These 12 T cell receptor beta chains share one sample of origin, sequenced in a study of blood T cell repertoires in COVID-19. Data came from immunoSEQ multiplex PCR; TCRdb stores just in-frame clones and leaves some out. The sample lists 150,000 or so clones, roughly 86% occurring once. Input material: peripheral blood. Every receptor here comes from a woman aged 55-70 years with acute or convalescent COVID-19.

The chain employs TRBV28 and TRBJ2-7; D may be TRBD1 (5 bases). Looked up from germline, CDR1 is MDHEN and CDR2 is SYDVKM. V lost 2 bases to trimming and J lost 2 bases, with 10 bases between them. The CDR3 loop spans 14 amino acids. The CDR3 loop reads CASSLTDRTYEQYF. CDR3 DNA sequence: TGTGCCAGCAGTTTAACTGACAGAACCTACGAGCAGTACTTC.

The chain is built from TRBV7-9 and TRBJ1-2, with D possibly TRBD1 on 6 matching bases. CDR1 and CDR2 from the germline V gene are SEHNR and FQNEAQ (reference sequence). Trimming took off 6 bases at V and 0 bases at J, with 17 bases between the two ends. The CDR3 has 16 amino acids. CDR3 in amino acids: CASSSPPGEANYGYTF. Written as DNA, the CDR3 is TGTGCCAGCAGTTCTCCCCCAGGGGAAGCTAACTATGGCTACACCTTC.

For the CDR3, the DNA is TGTGCCACCAGTGACGGACAGGTCCGCCGGCAGTACTTC. Its translation: CATSDGQVRRQYF. The V gene is TRBV24-1, the J gene TRBJ2-7; 7 nucleotides match TRBD1. This CDR3 spans 13 amino acids. Germline values: CDR1 KGHDR, CDR2 SFDVKD. V lost 4 bases, J lost 9 bases, and 8 bases stayed unmatched.

The gene calls are TRBV4-2 and TRBJ2-1, with D perhaps TRBD2 (5 bases). The CDR3 contains 17 residues. The germline V gene encodes CDR1 LGHNA and CDR2 YNFKEQ. The V end was cut by 3 bases, the J end by 4 bases, with 19 bases between. The chain's CDR3 is CASSHPVLGGSYNEQFF. DNA of the CDR3: TGTGCCAGCAGCCACCCGGTCCTAGGTGGGAGTTACAATGAGCAGTTCTTC.

For the CDR3, the DNA is TGTGCCAGCAGTACGGACAGGGGGGGGAGCTACACCTTC. Residues: CASSTDRGGSYTF. This sequence joins TRBV6-5 and TRBJ1-2; 10 positions agree with TRBD1. Germline loops: CDR1 MNHEY, CDR2 SVGAGI. This CDR3 contains 13 residues. Unmatched junction bases numbered 6, after V lost 5 bases and J lost 9 bases.

This rearrangement joins TRBV11-3 to TRBJ1-1, with 10 bases fitting TRBD1. Germline loops: CDR1 SGHNT, CDR2 YENEEA. The CDR3 consists of 15 residues. The V segment lost 10 bases and the J segment 0 bases; nucleotides outside the gene matches: 8. CDR3 region: CATGTGVSMNTEAFF. The CDR3 DNA sequence: TGTGCCACCGGGACAGGGGTCTCGATGAACACTGAAGCTTTCTTT.

The J gene is TRBJ1-2, the V gene TRBV11-2, with D tentatively TRBD1 (6 bases). CDR1 and CDR2 from the germline V gene are SGHAT and FQNNGV. The ends were cut back, 5 bases at V and 6 bases at J, with 10 bases in the middle. This CDR3 spans 12 amino acids. CDR3 bases: TGTGCCAGCAGCGCTAACAGGGATGGCTACACCTTC. Protein sequence: CASSANRDGYTF.

This clone showed up just once. V and J are TRBV10-2 and TRBJ1-2; no reliable D call. V dropped 6 bases and J dropped 3 bases, with 11 bases sitting between them. Per germline, CDR1 WSHSY and CDR2 SAAADI. The CDR3 totals 13 residues. The chain's CDR3 is CASSPQADYGYTF. Here the CDR3 DNA reads TGCGCCAGCAGCCCGCAGGCAGACTATGGCTACACCTTC.

The chain recombines TRBV7-2 with TRBJ2-7; 8 bases align to TRBD1. Germline V gives CDR1 SGHTA, CDR2 FQGNSA. This CDR3 has 13 residues. The junction had 6 bases not matched to a gene; V was cut back by 5 bases and J by 6 bases. The CDR3 DNA follows: TGTGCCAGCAGCCCGAGCGGACAGGGCGAGCAGTACTTC. It translates to CASSPSGQGEQYF.

The chain links TRBV7-9 to TRBJ2-1, with TRBD2 as a possible D gene (5 bases). The CDR3 consists of 12 residues. Germline assignment: CDR1 SEHNR and CDR2 FQNEAQ (reference sequence). With 4 bases removed from V and 10 bases from J, the gap between germline ends came to 11 bases. CDR3 residues: CASSYLPGEQFF. DNA of the CDR3: TGTGCCAGCAGCTACCTCCCGGGGGAGCAGTTCTTC.

In DNA form, the CDR3 reads TGCGCCAGCAGCTTGGCGGGCACCCCGGGGAACACCATATATTTT. This gives the protein CASSLAGTPGNTIYF. The chain links TRBV5-1 to TRBJ1-3; D not certain. This CDR3 is built from 15 residues. Deletions cut 0 bases from V and 7 bases from J, with 14 bases between. From germline, CDR1 is SGHRS and CDR2 YFSETQ.

The CDR3: CASSNTGDYGYTF. DNA for the CDR3: TGTGCCAGTAGTAACACAGGGGACTATGGCTACACCTTC. The genes are TRBV19 and TRBJ1-2; 7 bases fit TRBD1. Germline assignment: CDR1 LNHDA and CDR2 SQIVND (reference sequence). The CDR3 covers 13 residues. Trimming cost V 4 bases and J 3 bases; bases outside gene matches: 2.